Listed here are 4 T cell receptor beta chains from one sample, sequenced in a study of a mutant IDH1 vaccine in newly diagnosed glioma. Profiling relied on immunoSEQ multiplex PCR, and the TCRdb table lists in-frame clones only, not all of them. The table shows over 30,000 clones, with roughly 89% occurring only once. Time point defined: week 47, end of study. All doses held 300 ug of mutant IDH1 20-mer peptide, with topical imiquimod. Antigen specificity for these receptors is unknown. Sample: PBMCs, taken from a glioma patient whose treatment included an IDH1 peptide vaccine. The source is a woman in her twenties or thirties with glioma.

The chain links TRBV6-1 to TRBJ2-6; D gene unclear. The CDR3 spans 14 residues. CDR1 and CDR2 (germline): MNHNS, SASEGT. With 5 bases removed from V and 4 bases from J, the gap between germline ends came to 9 bases. CDR3 sequence reads: CASSPAEGANVLTF. The CDR3 bases are TGTGCCAGCAGTCCTGCCGAAGGGGCCAACGTCCTGACTTTC.

The rearrangement links TRBV10-3 to TRBJ1-1; 8 bases are shared with TRBD1. With V trimmed by 10 bases and J by 0 bases, 4 bases remained unmatched. The germline CDR1 and CDR2 sequences are ENHRY and SYGVKD. The CDR3 consists of 13 residues. The CDR3 DNA reads as TGTGCCAGTCAGGGGGCTCTGAACACTGAAGCTTTCTTT. Its protein product is CASQGALNTEAFF.

This chain's CDR3 is CSVVSPRAAYEQYF. The CDR3, as DNA: TGCAGCGTTGTGTCGCCCCGGGCCGCCTACGAGCAGTACTTC. This chain links TRBV29-1 with TRBJ2-7; no clear D. The CDR3 contains 14 residues. V lost 4 bases and J lost 2, with 15 bases in between. Germline V CDR1 and CDR2: SQVTM, ANQGSEA.

This rearrangement joins TRBV14 to TRBJ1-6; tentative D call: TRBD1 (6 bases). The V gene lost 4 bases and the J gene lost 7 bases, with 14 bases spanning the gap. Germline V lookup: CDR1 SGHDN, CDR2 FVKESK. The CDR3 length is 15 residues. CDR3: CASSPYRDQNSPLHF. CDR3 nucleotide sequence: TGTGCCAGCAGCCCGTACAGGGACCAAAATTCACCCCTCCACTTT.